This record covers a single T cell receptor beta chain. Its antigen is unknown. Produced via immunoSEQ multiplex PCR; TCRdb's table is partial and in-frame only. The table includes approximately 47,000 clones, around 70% detected once. Trimming removed 3 bases at V and 6 bases at J, with 13 bases between. The germline CDR1 and CDR2 sequences are SGHRS and YFSETQ. This CDR3 has 13 amino acids. These data come from a study of vaccination effects on CD4 cells after COVID-19. Study-level information: Samples were taken post-vaccine, and their median timing was 72 days after the second dose.

Following 10 days of culture, CD4+ T cells were isolated. Participants got two doses of BNT162b2 or mRNA-1273 vaccine. Prior SARS-CoV-2 infection was absent in the vaccine recipients, as shown by negative nucleocapsid antibodies. Study-level points and caveats: Common cold coronavirus cross-reactivity was shown by only 1 of 255 vaccine-induced clones in healthy vaccinees. Clonal contraction was marked in infection- and vaccine-induced clones late after vaccination.

Specimen: CD4+ T cells from PBMCs cultured without peptide, collected after COVID-19 vaccination. This clonotype originated in a human donor who received a COVID-19 vaccine. The chain joins TRBV5-1 to TRBJ2-7; D possibly corresponds to TRBD1 (5 bases). The CDR3 reads CASSWNTGSEQYF. The CDR3 region has the DNA TGCGCCAGCAGCTGGAACACAGGCTCCGAGCAGTACTTC. Full variable domain (rest looked up from reference TRBV5-1 and TRBJ2-7): KAGVTQTPRYLIKTRGQQVTLSCSPISGHRSVSWYQQTPGQGLQFLFEYFSETQRNKGNFPGRFSGRQFSNSRSEMNVSTLELGDSALYLCASSWNTGSEQYFGPGTRLTVT.